This is a list of T cell receptor beta chains from one sample in a study of cytomegalovirus exposure and HLA in healthy donors. Sequencing was performed with immunoSEQ multiplex PCR; in TCRdb, only in-frame clones are kept and a portion is missing. The sample holds about 190,000 clones, 84% seen once. Material: PBMCs. Every receptor here comes from a man in his late teens or twenties in good health and CMV-seropositive. The CDR3 runs from the conserved cysteine through the conserved F or W. A D gene is named only where the DNA matches it firmly. The size field is filled for only some rows; it gives once, few, many or a size class.

v_call	clone_size	j_call	d_call	cdr3_nt	cdr3_aa
TRBV27	NA	TRBJ2-1	TRBD1	TGTGCCAGCAGTTTGGGGACAGGGCCATGGCCCTATGAGCAGTTCTTC	CASSLGTGPWPYEQFF
TRBV7-9	NA	TRBJ1-1	NA	TGTGCCAGCAGCCAACCCCCGGGGAACACTGAAGCTTTCTTT	CASSQPPGNTEAFF
TRBV14	NA	TRBJ1-2	NA	TGTGCCAGCAGCCAAGGGCGGGCGCTCCTCTATGGCTACACCTTC	CASSQGRALLYGYTF
TRBV9	NA	TRBJ2-5	TRBD1	TGTGCCAGCAGCGGGACAGGGCTAGAGACCCAGTACTTC	CASSGTGLETQYF
TRBV27	NA	TRBJ2-3	NA	TGTGCCAGCAGTTTTCGGCCGGAGCGTTCTAGCACAGATACGCAGTATTTT	CASSFRPERSSTDTQYF
TRBV11-2	NA	TRBJ1-1	TRBD1	TGTGCCAGCAGCTCCCCGACAGGGGGGACCACTGAAGCTTTCTTT	CASSSPTGGTTEAFF
TRBV27	once	TRBJ2-7	NA	TGTGCCAGCAGTCCACGCACAGGGATCCTCTACGAGCAGTACTTC	CASSPRTGILYEQYF
TRBV29-1	NA	TRBJ2-5	TRBD1	TGCAGCGTTGGACACCGGGACAGGGGACCAGAGACCCAGTACTTC	CSVGHRDRGPETQYF
TRBV28	once	TRBJ1-5	TRBD1	TGTGCCAGCAGTTTCCAACAGGGGGACTATCAGCCCCAGCATTTT	CASSFQQGDYQPQHF
TRBV4-2	NA	TRBJ2-2	TRBD1	TGTGCCAGCAGTCGTCACAGAGGGGGCGGCACGAACACCGGGGAGCTGTTTTTT	CASSRHRGGGTNTGELFF
TRBV28	few	TRBJ2-7	TRBD2	TGTGCACAGGGAGCGGGAGACGAGCAGTACTTC	CAQGAGDEQYF
TRBV4-3	NA	TRBJ2-7	TRBD2	TGCGCCAGCAGCCGCTCACTAGCGGGAGTCTACGAGCAGTACTTC	CASSRSLAGVYEQYF
TRBV13	NA	TRBJ1-1	NA	TGTGCCAGCAGCTTAGCGGACAGCACTGAAGCTTTCTTT	CASSLADSTEAFF
TRBV28	NA	TRBJ1-1	TRBD1	TGTGCCAGCAGTCTCAAATGGGACAGCCCAAAAGCTTTCTTT	CASSLKWDSPKAFF
TRBV9	NA	TRBJ1-2	NA	TGTGCCAGCAGCCCTGGACAGCACTATGGCTACACCTTC	CASSPGQHYGYTF
TRBV7-3	many	TRBJ2-7	TRBD2	TGTGCCAGCAGCCGGGAGGCGGGAGGGCCCTACGAGCAGTACTTC	CASSREAGGPYEQYF
TRBV27	NA	TRBJ2-3	TRBD1	TGTGCCAGCAGTTTAACAGGACAGGGGGCGGGGGGCACAGATACGCAGTATTTT	CASSLTGQGAGGTDTQYF
TRBV29-1	NA	TRBJ2-3	TRBD2	TGCAGCGTTGAACTCCTATACAGGGACACACTAGCGGGAGGGCCAATAGATACGCAGTATTTT	CSVELLYRDTLAGGPIDTQYF
TRBV4-3	NA	TRBJ2-6	NA	TGCGCCAGCAGCCAAGAAGGTGAGGGAACTGGGGCCAACGTCCTGACTTTC	CASSQEGEGTGANVLTF
TRBV7-9	NA	TRBJ1-5	NA	TGTGCCAGCAGCGCGGGGGGGAGCAATCAGCCCCAGCATTTT	CASSAGGSNQPQHF
TRBV28	NA	TRBJ1-1	NA	TGTGCCAGCAGGATGATCAGGGAGGTCGGGACTGAAGCTTTCTTT	CASRMIREVGTEAFF
TRBV4-2	NA	TRBJ2-7	TRBD2	TGTGCCAGCAGCCAAGATGCTAGCGGGAGATACGAGCAGTACTTC	CASSQDASGRYEQYF
TRBV27	NA	TRBJ2-1	TRBD1	TGTGCCAGCAGTTTTATACTCCGGGGACAGGGGGCCCGGGAGCAGTTCTTC	CASSFILRGQGAREQFF
TRBV5-1	NA	TRBJ1-3	NA	TGCGCCAGCAGCTCGACGGGACTCTCTGGAAACACCATATATTTT	CASSSTGLSGNTIYF
TRBV15	NA	TRBJ2-1	TRBD2	TGTGCCACCAGCAGTTCAGCAGCGGGGATTTACAATGAGCAGTTCTTC	CATSSSAAGIYNEQFF
TRBV19	once	TRBJ2-2	TRBD1	TGTGCCAGTAGTAGGGACAGGGAGAACACCGGGGAGCTGTTTTTT	CASSRDRENTGELFF